Listed below are T cell receptor beta chains from one sample, sequenced in a study of cytomegalovirus exposure and HLA in healthy donors. TCRdb keeps only in-frame clones here, not all; method: immunoSEQ multiplex PCR. The sample yields over 200,000 clones, 70% seen once. What was sequenced was PBMCs. The source of these receptors is a man between 35 and 55 years old in good health and CMV-seropositive. The CDR3 runs from the conserved cysteine through the conserved F or W. Each record gives: CDR3 length, D gene, J gene, clone size, V gene, CDR3 protein, CDR3 DNA. The D gene is left open where the match is weak. A row's size may be missing; if present it is once, few, many or a size class.

>16|TRBD2|TRBJ2-2|.|TRBV9
CASSVLAGGHTGELFF
TGTGCCAGCAGCGTATTAGCGGGGGGACACACCGGGGAGCTGTTTTTT
>12|.|TRBJ2-1|.|TRBV27
CASSLRGCWLFF
TGTGCCAGCAGTTTAAGAGGGTGCTGGCTGTTCTTC
>13|.|TRBJ2-2|.|TRBV19
CASSLGGGGELFF
TGTGCCAGTAGTCTGGGAGGAGGCGGGGAGCTGTTTTTT
>15|.|TRBJ1-1|.|TRBV5-1
CASSLVVTGNTEAFF
TGCGCCAGCAGCTTGGTCGTAACTGGGAACACTGAAGCTTTCTTT
>18|TRBD1|TRBJ2-6|.|TRBV5-5
CASSLTPGQGSGANVLTF
TGTGCCAGCAGCCTCACACCGGGACAGGGCTCTGGGGCCAACGTCCTGACTTTC
>15|.|TRBJ1-2|.|TRBV18
CASSPEGEPNYGYTF
TGTGCCAGCTCACCCGAGGGGGAGCCTAACTATGGCTACACCTTC
>17|.|TRBJ2-1|.|TRBV2
CASSAPATGGRYNEQFF
TGTGCCAGCAGTGCTCCCGCGACCGGAGGGAGGTACAATGAGCAGTTCTTC
>16|.|TRBJ1-4|.|TRBV5-8
CASSSGLGRAHEKLFF
TGTGCCAGCAGCTCCGGGCTCGGCAGGGCCCATGAAAAACTGTTTTTT
>15|TRBD1|TRBJ2-1|.|TRBV28
CASSRQGWSYNEQFF
TGTGCCAGCAGTCGACAGGGTTGGAGCTACAATGAGCAGTTCTTC
>16|TRBD2|TRBJ2-3|few|TRBV28
CASSSHSSGGTDTQYF
TGTGCCAGCAGTTCCCATTCTAGCGGGGGAACAGATACGCAGTATTTT
>15|TRBD1|TRBJ1-3|.|TRBV6-1
CASSLTGEAGNTIYF
TGTGCCAGCAGCTTAACAGGGGAAGCTGGAAACACCATATATTTT
>16|TRBD1|TRBJ2-7|.|TRBV5-1
CASSLSGTALTYEQYF
TGCGCCAGCAGCTTGTCCGGGACAGCCCTAACCTACGAGCAGTACTTC
>17|.|TRBJ2-7|.|TRBV2
CASSYIPYQTGSYEQYF
TGTGCCAGCAGTTATATACCCTATCAGACAGGCTCCTACGAGCAGTACTTC
>14|TRBD1|TRBJ1-5|.|TRBV7-2
CASSPGGWGQPQHF
TGTGCCAGCAGCCCAGGGGGCTGGGGGCAGCCCCAGCATTTT
>15|.|TRBJ2-7|.|TRBV5-5
CASSLEGRGSYEQYF
TGTGCCAGCAGCTTGGAGGGGCGGGGTTCCTACGAGCAGTACTTC
>15|.|TRBJ2-2|.|TRBV7-3
CASSFATADTGELFF
TGTGCCAGCAGCTTCGCGACTGCGGACACCGGGGAGCTGTTTTTT
>13|TRBD1|TRBJ2-5|few|TRBV13
CASSSDREETQYF
TGTGCCAGCAGCTCGGACAGGGAAGAGACCCAGTACTTC
>15|TRBD1|TRBJ2-7|few|TRBV6-1
CASSEQGATLREQYF
TGTGCCAGCAGTGAACAGGGGGCCACACTCCGCGAGCAGTACTTC
>13|.|TRBJ2-1|few|TRBV5-5
CASSPWTDNEQFF
TGTGCCAGCAGCCCGTGGACAGACAATGAGCAGTTCTTC
>16|TRBD1|TRBJ1-6|.|TRBV7-9
CASTRDPGQGASPLHF
TGTGCCAGCACCCGAGATCCGGGACAGGGGGCATCACCCCTCCACTTT
>14|.|TRBJ2-1|.|TRBV27
CASSHRQVNNEQFF
TGTGCCAGCAGTCACCGACAGGTAAACAATGAGCAGTTCTTC
>15|TRBD1|TRBJ1-2|.|TRBV6-1
CASSALFPGGNGYTF
TGTGCCAGCAGTGCCCTGTTCCCAGGGGGAAATGGCTACACCTTC
>12|.|TRBJ2-3|.|TRBV27
CASIGRGNTQYF
TGTGCCAGCATCGGTCGTGGTAATACGCAGTATTTT
>14|.|TRBJ1-6|.|TRBV14
CASSLDSGHSPLHF
TGTGCCAGCTCCCTGGACAGCGGACATTCACCCCTCCACTTT
>15|TRBD1|TRBJ2-6|.|TRBV19
CASSGTGTGANVLTF
TGTGCCAGTAGTGGGACAGGGACTGGGGCCAACGTCCTGACTTTC
>17|.|TRBJ1-5|.|TRBV23-1
CASSQILWSPGNQPQHF
TGCGCCAGCAGTCAAATCTTATGGAGCCCTGGCAATCAGCCCCAGCATTTT
>15|.|TRBJ2-5|.|TRBV9
CASSTRPGGAETQYF
TGTGCCAGCAGCACAAGACCGGGCGGGGCTGAGACCCAGTACTTC
>15|TRBD2|TRBJ2-3|once|TRBV4-1
CASSPQRGGPDTQYF
TGCGCCAGCAGCCCACAGCGGGGTGGCCCAGATACGCAGTATTTT
>16|.|TRBJ2-1|.|TRBV5-1
CASSFPRDITRDEQFF
TGCGCCAGCAGCTTTCCCCGGGACATAACCCGAGATGAGCAGTTCTTC
>13|TRBD1|TRBJ2-3|once|TRBV6-5
CASSYPTGDTQYF
TGTGCCAGCAGTTACCCGACAGGGGATACGCAGTATTTT
>13|TRBD1|TRBJ2-7|.|TRBV10-3
CAISENRGAEQYF
TGTGCCATCAGTGAGAACAGGGGGGCCGAGCAGTACTTC
>17|TRBD2|TRBJ2-1|.|TRBV4-1
CASSQDSGGATNNEQFF
TGCGCCAGCAGCCAAGATAGCGGGGGCGCCACCAACAATGAGCAGTTCTTC
>12|.|TRBJ2-7|.|TRBV4-1
CASSQVGREQYF
TGCGCCAGCAGCCAAGTGGGGCGCGAGCAGTACTTC
>14|.|TRBJ1-2|.|TRBV27
CASRWEGPPYGYTF
TGTGCCAGCCGATGGGAGGGGCCCCCCTATGGCTACACCTTC
>15|TRBD1|TRBJ1-1|few|TRBV19
CASNSPGTAIFEAFF
TGTGCCAGTAATAGTCCCGGGACAGCCATATTTGAAGCTTTCTTT
>13|TRBD1|TRBJ1-1|few|TRBV19
CASSATGDTEAFF
TGTGCCAGTAGTGCCACAGGGGACACTGAAGCTTTCTTT
>14|.|TRBJ2-1|.|TRBV27
CASRVTVSYNEQFF
TGTGCCAGCAGAGTGACAGTATCCTACAATGAGCAGTTCTTC
>15|TRBD1|TRBJ1-2|.|TRBV7-8
CASSFSQGASYGYTF
TGTGCCAGCAGCTTTTCACAGGGGGCCTCCTATGGCTACACCTTC
>18|.|TRBJ2-1|.|TRBV9
CASSVTDGRGADYNEQFF
TGTGCCAGCAGCGTAACTGATGGCAGGGGGGCAGATTACAATGAGCAGTTCTTC
>13|.|TRBJ2-7|.|TRBV11-3
CASHLAESYEQYF
TGTGCCAGTCATTTAGCGGAGTCCTACGAGCAGTACTTC
>14|.|TRBJ2-7|.|TRBV5-1
CASSLGDIGDEQYF
TGCGCCAGCAGCTTGGGGGACATAGGGGACGAGCAGTACTTC
>15|.|TRBJ1-2|.|TRBV11-1
CASSGPGGTNYGYTF
TGTGCCAGCAGCGGACCCGGGGGGACCAACTATGGCTACACCTTC
>18|TRBD1|TRBJ1-1|.|TRBV5-4
CASSFRSRTGYTNTEAFF
TGTGCCAGCAGCTTTAGGTCAAGGACAGGGTATACGAACACTGAAGCTTTCTTT
>13|.|TRBJ1-1|.|TRBV12-5
CASGPGGGTEAFF
TGTGCTAGTGGACCCGGGGGGGGCACTGAAGCTTTCTTT
>15|.|TRBJ2-3|.|TRBV9
CASSVYGVGGDTQYF
TGTGCCAGCAGCGTCTATGGAGTCGGAGGGGATACGCAGTATTTT
>13|.|TRBJ1-1|.|TRBV7-3
CASSLSRNTEAFF
TGTGCCAGCAGCTTAAGTCGGAACACTGAAGCTTTCTTT
>12|.|TRBJ1-1|once|TRBV6-5
CASRGWETEAFF
TGTGCCAGCAGGGGGTGGGAGACTGAAGCTTTCTTT
>16|.|TRBJ1-4|.|TRBV19
CASSTTGNRGNEKLFF
TGTGCCAGTAGTACTACAGGGAACCGAGGGAATGAAAAACTGTTTTTT
>16|.|TRBJ2-1|.|TRBV5-6
CASSLDWRREYNEQFF
TGTGCCAGCAGCTTGGATTGGAGGCGTGAATACAATGAGCAGTTCTTC
>14|.|TRBJ1-1|.|TRBV18
CASSQEAQNTEAFF
TGTGCCAGCTCACAAGAAGCGCAGAACACTGAAGCTTTCTTT
>15|TRBD2|TRBJ2-3|once|TRBV4-1
CASSRLAGGTDTQYF
TGCGCCAGCAGCCGTTTAGCGGGGGGCACAGATACGCAGTATTTT
>15|.|TRBJ1-1|once|TRBV27
CASTITAGGLAEAFF
TGTGCCAGCACCATCACGGCGGGGGGGTTGGCTGAAGCTTTCTTT
>15|TRBD1|TRBJ2-2|.|TRBV7-9
CASSLGDRDTGELFF
TGTGCCAGCAGCTTAGGGGACAGGGACACCGGGGAGCTGTTTTTT
>14|.|TRBJ2-7|once|TRBV5-5
CASTLGGGTYEQYF
TGTGCCAGCACCCTGGGAGGGGGAACCTACGAGCAGTACTTC
>12|.|TRBJ1-2|.|TRBV5-8
CASSLEGSGYTF
TGTGCCAGCAGCTTGGAGGGGTCTGGCTACACCTTC
>14|.|TRBJ1-2|.|TRBV7-2
CASSPAPGDYGYTF
TGTGCCAGCAGCCCAGCCCCGGGGGACTATGGCTACACCTTC
>15|.|TRBJ1-5|.|TRBV6-5
CASSYSGRAGQPQHF
TGTGCCAGCAGTTACTCTGGGCGAGCGGGTCAGCCCCAGCATTTT